This entry lists 15 T cell receptor beta chains sequenced from one sample in a study of blood T cell repertoires in COVID-19. Sequenced by immunoSEQ multiplex PCR; TCRdb stores in-frame clones only, minus some. The sample has roughly 57,000 clones, roughly 80% seen once. Sequenced: peripheral blood. These TCRs come from a woman aged 65 to 85 with acute or convalescent COVID-19.

This chain connects TRBV2 to TRBJ2-1, with 10 bases matching TRBD2. Germline V gene lookup returns CDR1 SNHLY and CDR2 FYNNEI. CDR3 length: 14 amino acids. Trimming at V came to 7 bases and at J to 9 bases, leaving 9 bases not matched to a gene. The CDR3 region is CASTPTSGPGEQFF. CDR3 nucleotides: TGTGCCAGCACGCCGACTAGCGGGCCAGGTGAGCAGTTCTTC.

The V gene is TRBV15, the J gene TRBJ1-5; D unclear. V was shortened by 5 bases and J by 1 base, with 12 bases between the two germline ends. The CDR3 contains 15 residues. Germline V lookup: CDR1 LNHNV, CDR2 YYDKDF (reference sequence). CDR3 nucleotides: TGTGCCACCAGCTCAGTCCTGGGCAGCAATCAGCCCCAGCATTTT. Amino acid sequence: CATSSVLGSNQPQHF.

V and J are TRBV28 and TRBJ1-2, with D perhaps TRBD1 (5 bases). From germline, CDR1 is MDHEN and CDR2 SYDVKM. The CDR3 is 16 amino acids. The V and J ends lost 10 bases and 0 bases respectively, with 21 bases between them. In nucleotides, the CDR3 is TGTGCCACCCCGGGGAGGGGCGATACAGCTAACTATGGCTACACCTTC. It codes for CATPGRGDTANYGYTF.

The chain couples TRBV4-1 to TRBJ2-1; maybe TRBD2 (7 bases). Trimming removed 0 bases from V and 3 bases from J, with 15 bases in between. The CDR3 consists of 17 residues. Germline assignment: CDR1 MGHRA and CDR2 YSYEKL. The CDR3 DNA reads as TGCGCCAGCAGCCAAGATATTGCGGGGGCCATCTACAATGAGCAGTTCTTC. Its translation: CASSQDIAGAIYNEQFF.

The chain recombines TRBV2 with TRBJ2-1; 14 nucleotides line up with TRBD2. CDR1 and CDR2 (germline): SNHLY, FYNNEI. The CDR3 loop spans 20 amino acids. The V and J ends lost 8 bases and 0 bases, in that order; junction bases with no gene match: 15. The CDR3: CASRPLTSGGGFSSYNEQFF. The CDR3 DNA sequence: TGTGCCAGCCGGCCCCTGACTAGCGGGGGGGGATTCAGCTCCTACAATGAGCAGTTCTTC.

The chain links TRBV11-2 to TRBJ2-2; D might be TRBD2 (5 bases). Looked up from germline, CDR1 is SGHAT and CDR2 is FQNNGV. This CDR3 comprises 16 residues. Trimming shortened V by 1 base and J by 4 bases, and 13 bases separated the two germline ends. The CDR3 is CASSLAEGKGTGELFF. The CDR3 DNA sequence: TGTGCCAGCAGCTTAGCCGAGGGCAAGGGCACCGGGGAGCTGTTTTTT.

This chain uses TRBV6-5 with TRBJ1-3; 8 bases are shared with TRBD1. The CDR3 length is 13 residues. Germline V lookup: CDR1 MNHEY, CDR2 SVGAGI. The V and J ends lost 4 bases and 4 bases, in that order; junction bases with no gene match: 0. The CDR3 is CASSWTGGNTIYF. For the CDR3, the DNA is TGTGCCAGCAGTTGGACAGGGGGAAACACCATATATTTT.

This clone was seen once. V gene TRBV29-1 combines with J gene TRBJ2-7, with D possibly being TRBD2 (7 bases). V was cut by 8 bases and J by 5 bases, with 13 bases left in between. This CDR3 region has 11 residues. The germline CDR1 and CDR2 sequences are SQVTM and ANQGSEA. The CDR3 spells CSPPGGHEQYV. CDR3 DNA: TGCAGCCCACCGGGGGGCCACGAGCAGTACGTC.

The sample holds many counts of this clone. V is TRBV5-6 and J is TRBJ1-2; D is possibly TRBD1 (5 bases). This CDR3 is built from 15 residues. Trimming pared 1 base from V and 5 bases from J, leaving 15 bases between. Looked up from germline, CDR1 is SGHDT and CDR2 is YYEEEE. The chain's CDR3 is CASSLSQAPIYGYTF. CDR3 coding DNA: TGTGCCAGCAGCTTGTCACAGGCACCCATTTATGGCTACACCTTC.

This chain connects TRBV24-1 to TRBJ1-2; tentatively, D is TRBD1 (6 bases). Germline V gene lookup returns CDR1 KGHDR and CDR2 SFDVKD. This CDR3 is built from 15 residues. V lost 2 bases, J lost 0 bases, and 9 bases lay in between. CDR3 in amino acids: CATSDWTDSNYGYTF. The CDR3 DNA sequence: TGTGCCACCAGTGATTGGACAGATTCTAACTATGGCTACACCTTC.

V and J are TRBV2 and TRBJ1-3; D possibly corresponds to TRBD1 (5 bases). V lost 8 bases to trimming and J lost 1 base, with 12 bases between them. Germline CDR1 reads SNHLY; CDR2 reads FYNNEI. The CDR3 is 14 amino acids. CDR3 DNA sequence: TGTGCCAGCGGGCAGGGATCATCTGGAAACACCATATATTTT. This codes for CASGQGSSGNTIYF.

The chain links TRBV6-5 to TRBJ2-5; D perhaps matches TRBD1 (5 bases). The CDR3 extends over 14 amino acids. Germline V gives CDR1 MNHEY, CDR2 SVGAGI. Trimming shortened V by 0 bases and J by 2 bases, and 7 bases separated the two germline ends. CDR3 nucleotide sequence: TGTGCCAGCAGTTACTCGAACAGGCAAGAGACCCAGTACTTC. Protein: CASSYSNRQETQYF.

The rearrangement links TRBV3-1 (or the pseudogene TRBV3-2) to TRBJ2-5, with 7 bases fitting TRBD1. J gave up 7 bases and V 3 bases, and 8 bases lay outside the gene matches. This CDR3 has 14 amino acids. Germline V gene data show CDR1 as LGHDT and CDR2 as YNNKEL (reference sequence). The chain's CDR3 is CASSHRGGLSTQYF. The CDR3 DNA is TGTGCCAGCAGCCACCGAGGGGGCCTGTCGACCCAGTACTTC.

The rearrangement joins TRBV5-4 to TRBJ2-1; 7 bases fit TRBD2. This CDR3 contains 14 residues. J lost 9 bases, V lost 4 bases, and 10 bases had no gene match. Germline-derived CDR1 and CDR2 are SGHNT and YYREEE (reference sequence). CDR3 in amino acids: CASSPLGGISEQFF. CDR3 bases: TGTGCCAGCAGCCCCCTGGGGGGGATAAGTGAGCAGTTCTTC.

The chain combines TRBV7-3 with TRBJ1-1; D not certain. The CDR3 totals 13 residues. In germline, CDR1 is SGHTA, CDR2 FQGTGA. V was clipped by 5 bases and J by 1 base, with 8 bases between them. The CDR3 nucleotides read TGTGCCAGCAGCCAACAGCCGAACACTGAAGCTTTCTTT. It translates to CASSQQPNTEAFF.